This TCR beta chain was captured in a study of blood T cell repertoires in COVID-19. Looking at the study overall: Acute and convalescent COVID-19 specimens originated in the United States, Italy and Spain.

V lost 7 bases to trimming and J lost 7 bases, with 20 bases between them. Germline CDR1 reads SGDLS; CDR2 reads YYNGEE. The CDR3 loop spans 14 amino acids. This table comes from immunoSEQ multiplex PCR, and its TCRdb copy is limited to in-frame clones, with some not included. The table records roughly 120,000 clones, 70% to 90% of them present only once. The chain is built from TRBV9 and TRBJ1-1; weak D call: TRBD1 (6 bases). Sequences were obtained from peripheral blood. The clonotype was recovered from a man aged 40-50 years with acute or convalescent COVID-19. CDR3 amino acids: CASAPGGGGDEAFF. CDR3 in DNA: TGTGCCAGCGCTCCCGGAGGGGGGGGTGATGAAGCTTTCTTT.